This T cell receptor beta chain was obtained from a study of graft-versus-host responses after intestinal transplantation. Across the study: Isolated intestinal, liver-intestinal, or multivisceral transplants were what recipients had. Broader study findings: Recipient marrow held GvH clones, some first seen in ileum or blood. Declines in HvG clones occurring early post-transplant were associated with peak circulating GvH clone levels.

CDR3 length: 14 amino acids. Per germline, CDR1 MDHEN and CDR2 SYDVKM. J was trimmed by 1 base and V by 10 bases; bases with no gene match: 7. On this clone itself: Its antigen is not known.

Lymphocytes (intraepithelial and lamina propria) were released by processing the graft tissue. Measured with immunoSEQ multiplex PCR; TCRdb has only the in-frame clones, and not every one. The sample lists around 15,000 clones; roughly 80% were seen once. The clonotype was recovered from a human patient who received an intestinal transplant, so some T cells may come from the graft donor. Sequencing used ileum tissue, obtained about 14 weeks after intestinal transplant. V and J are TRBV28 and TRBJ1-1, with 9 bases identical to TRBD1. The CDR3 reads CATLDRGPNTEAFF. CDR3 DNA sequence: TGTGCCACCCTGGACAGGGGACCGAACACTGAAGCTTTCTTT.